This T cell receptor beta chain stems from a study of blood T cell repertoires in COVID-19. Clones were read by immunoSEQ multiplex PCR, and TCRdb kept only the in-frame ones, dropping some. The sample records about 78,000 clones, around 80% being singletons. Per germline, CDR1 SGHVS and CDR2 FQNEAQ. CDR3 size: 14 residues. V was clipped by 5 bases and J by 2 bases; unmatched bases: 4. The source of this sequence is a man between 60 and 70 years old with active or convalescent COVID-19. The chain uses TRBV7-8 and TRBJ2-7; 9 positions agree with TRBD1. The specimen was peripheral blood. The CDR3 region has the DNA TGTGCCAGCAGCCGGCGGGACAGGGCCTACGAGCAGTACTTC. It specifies CASSRRDRAYEQYF. Together with reference TRBV7-8 and TRBJ2-7, the CDR3 gives the full variable domain: GAGVSQSPRYKVAKRGQDVALRCDPISGHVSLFWYQQALGQGPEFLTYFQNEAQLDKSGLPSDRFFAERPEGSVSTLKIQRTQQEDSAVYLCASSRRDRAYEQYFGPGTRLTVT.